This T cell receptor (beta chain) was recorded in a study of blood T cell repertoires in COVID-19 (dated by TCRdb to the early 2020s). Background for the entire study: Recovered participants in ImmuneRACE Cohort 3 were defined by two consecutive negative NP/OP PCR tests, clearance by a healthcare professional, or resolution of symptoms. Collaborator samples came from the United States, Italy and Spain and covered acute and convalescent phases of COVID-19. The prospective study material was composed of cDNA or gDNA derived from T cells, B-cell-depleted T cells, or PBMCs. The dataset comprised deeply sampled blood TCRbeta repertoires from subjects exposed to, actively infected with, or recovered from COVID-19. The repertoires were released in a freely available public database meant as a resource for research on the immune response to SARS-CoV-2. The samples were drawn from the first 160 participants of the ongoing ImmuneRACE study and from more than 1,000 subjects provided by 6 global collaborators. Nearly every sample came with metadata listing a de-identified subject ID, COVID-19 status, age in years and sex. HLA class I and class II types, where available, came from metadata supplied by the sample provider rather than from assay-based typing. Beyond this particular receptor, the publication reports: How much clinical and demographic metadata was included differed by source and by participant, and the metadata was provided uncurated.

Participants in the prospective study were aged roughly 18 to 95 years, lived in 20 to 25 United States geographic areas, and enrolled through a virtual design. Cohort assignment in the prospective study relied on participant-reported clinical history from a screening survey and a study questionnaire. In the prospective study, whole blood, serum and a nasopharyngeal or oropharyngeal swab were collected from each participant by mobile phlebotomists. Additional blood draws and questionnaires over an approximately two-month period could optionally be provided by prospective study participants. Before DNA extraction, prospective study blood samples were shipped either frozen or at room temperature. TCRbeta CDR3 regions were amplified from genomic DNA by means of the immunoSEQ Assay, a bias-controlled multiplex PCR. On the authors' methods: Within the assay, amplification of reference gene primers was used to estimate how many nucleated cells each sample contained. To quantify the absolute abundance of each unique TCRbeta CDR3 rearrangement, sequence reads were collapsed and filtered. For each sample, productive Simpson clonality was calculated as the square root of Simpson's diversity index across productive rearrangements. TCRdb's version of the immuneACCESS table is confined to in-frame rearrangements and falls short of the full clone set. An unresolved V gene accounts for under half of the shortfall where checked; the remainder is of unknown origin. D and trimming come from the DNA, and the V and J calls and clone size come from that table. In this sample the table shows roughly 150,000 clones, over 70% of which occur a single time. Of the sample, roughly 3.8% is held by the ten largest clones.

Turning to this clone: Its binding antigen is unknown. Base qualities are missing; no much larger clone stands one base away.

The germline V gene (reference sequence) specifies SGHKS as CDR1 and YYEKEE as CDR2. Unmatched junction bases come to 6, with V trimmed by 3 bases and J by 0 bases. The CDR3 runs 17 residues from the cysteine to the phenylalanine. Only CDR3 DNA is held: 51 bases, read in frame from base 1. The chain employs TRBV5-5 and TRBJ1-1; 12 nucleotides in the junction match TRBD1. Source material: PBMCs or T cells enriched from blood (not recorded which). The TCR was taken from a man over 45 in a cohort exposed to, infected with or recovered from COVID-19 (not recorded which). The CDR3 sequence is CASSWGTGGALNTEAFF. The DNA sequence is TGTGCCAGCAGCTGGGGGACAGGGGGCGCGTTGAACACTGAAGCTTTCTTT.